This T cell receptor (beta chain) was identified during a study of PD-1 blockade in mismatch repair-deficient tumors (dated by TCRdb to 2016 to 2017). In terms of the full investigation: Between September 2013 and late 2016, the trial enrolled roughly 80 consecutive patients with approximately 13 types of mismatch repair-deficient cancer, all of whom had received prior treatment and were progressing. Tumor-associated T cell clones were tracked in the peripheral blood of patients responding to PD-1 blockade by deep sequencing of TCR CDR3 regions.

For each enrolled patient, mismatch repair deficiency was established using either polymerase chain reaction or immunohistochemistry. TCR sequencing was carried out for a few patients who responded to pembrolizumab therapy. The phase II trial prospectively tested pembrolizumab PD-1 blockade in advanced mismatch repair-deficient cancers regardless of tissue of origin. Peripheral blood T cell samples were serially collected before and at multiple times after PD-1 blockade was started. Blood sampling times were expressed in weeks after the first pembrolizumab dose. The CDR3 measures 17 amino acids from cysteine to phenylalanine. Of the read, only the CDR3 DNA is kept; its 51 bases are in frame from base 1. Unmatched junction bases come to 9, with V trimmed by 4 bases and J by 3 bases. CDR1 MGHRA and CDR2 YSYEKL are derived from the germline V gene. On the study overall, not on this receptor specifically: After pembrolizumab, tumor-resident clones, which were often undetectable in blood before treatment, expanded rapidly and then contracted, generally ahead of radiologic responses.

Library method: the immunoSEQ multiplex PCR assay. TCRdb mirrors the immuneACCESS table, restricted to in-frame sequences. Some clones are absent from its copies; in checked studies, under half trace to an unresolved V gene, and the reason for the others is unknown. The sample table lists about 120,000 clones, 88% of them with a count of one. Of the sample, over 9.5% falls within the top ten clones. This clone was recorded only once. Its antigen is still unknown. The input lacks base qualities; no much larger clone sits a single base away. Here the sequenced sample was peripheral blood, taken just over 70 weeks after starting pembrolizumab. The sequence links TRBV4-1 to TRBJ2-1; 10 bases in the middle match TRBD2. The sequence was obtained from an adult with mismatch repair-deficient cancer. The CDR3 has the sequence CASSPGVGTSVYNEQFF. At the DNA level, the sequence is TGCGCCAGCAGCCCAGGGGTAGGGACTAGCGTCTACAATGAGCAGTTCTTC.